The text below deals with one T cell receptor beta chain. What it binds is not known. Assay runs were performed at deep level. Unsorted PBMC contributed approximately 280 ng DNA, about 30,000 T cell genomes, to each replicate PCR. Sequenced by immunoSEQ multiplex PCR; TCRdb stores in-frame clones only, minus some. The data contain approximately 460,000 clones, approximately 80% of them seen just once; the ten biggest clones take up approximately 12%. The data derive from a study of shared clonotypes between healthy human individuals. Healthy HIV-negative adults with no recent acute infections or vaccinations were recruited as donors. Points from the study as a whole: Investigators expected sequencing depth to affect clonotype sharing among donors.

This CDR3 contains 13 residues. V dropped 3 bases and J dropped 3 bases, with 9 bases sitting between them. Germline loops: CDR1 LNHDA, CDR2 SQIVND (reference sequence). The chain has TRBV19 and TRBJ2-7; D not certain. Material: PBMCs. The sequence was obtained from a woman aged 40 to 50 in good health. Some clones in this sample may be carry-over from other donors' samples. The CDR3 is CASSMWQDYEQYF. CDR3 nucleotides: TGTGCCAGTAGTATGTGGCAGGACTACGAGCAGTACTTC.